Listed here is a single T cell receptor beta chain. The specificity of this receptor is unknown. No base-level quality is on record; no much larger clone is a single base apart. According to the study, the label for this sample's time point signals: cells obtained before transplantation from donor or recipient. CD3+CD4+ and CD3+CD8+ populations were FACS-sorted from unstimulated pre-transplant donor and recipient cells taken from spleen or lymph nodes. Libraries were prepared through the immunoSEQ multiplex PCR assay. In most patients, genomic DNA was isolated using the Qiagen DNeasy Blood and Tissue Kit and sent frozen to Adaptive Biotechnologies for TCR sequencing. For most patients, genomic DNA was subjected to high-throughput TCR-beta CDR3 sequencing by Adaptive Biotechnologies. On the study's bioinformatics: Adaptive's ImmunoSEQ software was the source of the TCR sequencing data for 18 patients, while a few other patients were processed with MiXCR and VDJtools. To correct CD4 versus CD8 sorting errors, any sequence found in both subsets at a frequency ratio below 5:1 was removed. CDR3 nucleotide sequences shared between donor and recipient were removed because their origin could not be assigned. At least 2-fold expansion over unstimulated cells and a minimum CFSE-low frequency of 0.002% (template counts) or 0.001% (read counts) were required for clones to be classified as alloreactive. Clones were considered mappable if detected in sequenced pre-transplant spleen, lymph node, or MLR CFSE-low populations of the donor or recipient. Cumulative frequency of alloreactive clones was calculated as a percentage of all sequences weighted by copy number. What TCRdb holds here is the immuneACCESS table cut down to in-frame rearrangements. Part of the clones is not present; checked against another copy, under half of the missing clones reflect an unresolved V gene, and the others are unexplained. V, J and clone size are those of that table, while D and trimming were read from the DNA. Recorded for this sample are some 90,000 clones; about 89% of them occurred a single time. The ten largest clones capture 6% of the sample.

From the germline V gene, CDR1 is MNHNS and CDR2 is SASEGT. Trimming leaves V shorter by 0 bases and J shorter by 1 base, with the junction holding 0 bases beyond the gene matches. Measured from the cysteine to the phenylalanine, the CDR3 is 15 residues long. Here the CDR3 DNA is all that survives: 45 bases in frame from base 1. This sample is part of a study of graft-versus-host responses after intestinal transplantation (dated by TCRdb to the early 2020s). Regarding the complete study: The transplants that recipients got were multivisceral, liver-intestinal, or isolated intestinal. After intestinal transplantation, graft-versus-host and host-versus-graft alloreactive T cell clones in the graft, circulation and bone marrow were tracked using bulk TCR-beta CDR3 sequencing. Alloreactive clones were identified by sequencing pre-transplant mixed lymphocyte reaction products and comparing these products with unstimulated pre-transplant donor and recipient T cells. A peak of at least 4% donor T cells among recipient peripheral blood mononuclear cells was the definition used for donor T cell macrochimerism. The cohort enrolled approximately 24 intestinal transplant recipients including one retransplant, and a few patients lacking pretransplant specimens were excluded. All recipients received anti-thymocyte globulin induction followed by maintenance tacrolimus and steroids for roughly 3 years. Rather than going through the commercial service, samples from three later patients were sequenced in-house on an Illumina MiSeq and processed with MiXCR. General conclusions and limits of the study: Peak levels of circulating GvH clones were associated with declines in HvG clones early after transplant. GvH clones were detected in recipient bone marrow, and some of these GvH clones were observed earlier in ileal mucosa or blood, consistent with an intestinal mucosal origin. Patients with donor T cell macrochimerism had high GvH to HvG T cell clonal ratios in their allografts. The conclusions were limited by the relatively low number and heterogeneity of the intestinal transplant patients.

The chain is assembled from TRBV6-1 and TRBJ2-3; 8 of the junction bases match TRBD2. The input for sequencing was unstimulated CD8+ T cells sorted from spleen or lymph node cells, taken before intestinal transplant. This TCR derives from a human donor who received an intestinal transplant. The CDR3 reads as follows: CASSEARGGTDTQYF. The DNA is as follows: TGTGCCAGCAGTGAAGCGCGGGGGGGCACAGATACGCAGTATTTT.